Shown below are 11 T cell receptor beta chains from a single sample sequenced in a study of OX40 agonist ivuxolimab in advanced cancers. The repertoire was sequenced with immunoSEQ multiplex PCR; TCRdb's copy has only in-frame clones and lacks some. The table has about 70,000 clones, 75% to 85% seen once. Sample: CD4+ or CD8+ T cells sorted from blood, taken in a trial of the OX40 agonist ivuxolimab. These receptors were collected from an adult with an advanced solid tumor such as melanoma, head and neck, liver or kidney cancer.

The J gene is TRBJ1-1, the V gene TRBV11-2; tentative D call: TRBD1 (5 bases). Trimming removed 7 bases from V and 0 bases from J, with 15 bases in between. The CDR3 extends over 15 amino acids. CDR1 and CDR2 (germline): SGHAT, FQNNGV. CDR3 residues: CASTPVGQMNTEAFF. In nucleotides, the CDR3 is TGTGCCAGCACCCCAGTGGGGCAGATGAACACTGAAGCTTTCTTT.

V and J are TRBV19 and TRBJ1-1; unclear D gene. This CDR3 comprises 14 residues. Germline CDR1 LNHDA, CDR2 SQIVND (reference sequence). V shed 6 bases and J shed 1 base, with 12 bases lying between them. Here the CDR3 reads CASRIQTRNTEAFF. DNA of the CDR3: TGTGCCAGTAGGATACAGACTAGGAACACTGAAGCTTTCTTT.

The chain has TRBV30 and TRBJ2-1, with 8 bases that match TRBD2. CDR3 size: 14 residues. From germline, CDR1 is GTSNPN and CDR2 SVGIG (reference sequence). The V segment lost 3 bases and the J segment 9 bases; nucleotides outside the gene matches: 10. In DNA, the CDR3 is TGTGCCTGGAGCCCAGGAGCGGGAGCGCCTGAGCAGTTCTTC. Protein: CAWSPGAGAPEQFF. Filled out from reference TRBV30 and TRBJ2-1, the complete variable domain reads SQTIHQWPATLVQPVGSPLSLECTVEGTSNPNLYWYRQAAGRGLQLLFYSVGIGQISSEVPQNLSASRPQDRQFILSSKKLLLSDSGFYLCAWSPGAGAPEQFFGPGTRLTVL.

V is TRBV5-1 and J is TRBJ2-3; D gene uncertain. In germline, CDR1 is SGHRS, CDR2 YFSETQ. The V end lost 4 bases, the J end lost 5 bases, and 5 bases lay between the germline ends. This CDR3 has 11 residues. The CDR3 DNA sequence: TGCGCCAGCAGCCAAAGAGATACGCAGTATTTT. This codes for CASSQRDTQYF.

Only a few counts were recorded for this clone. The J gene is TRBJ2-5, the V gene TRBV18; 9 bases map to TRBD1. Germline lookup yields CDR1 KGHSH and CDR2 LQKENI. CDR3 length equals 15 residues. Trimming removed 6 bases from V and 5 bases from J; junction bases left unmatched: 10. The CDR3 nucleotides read TGTGCCAGCTCCTTATGGGACAGGGAAAGCGAGACCCAGTACTTC. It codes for CASSLWDRESETQYF. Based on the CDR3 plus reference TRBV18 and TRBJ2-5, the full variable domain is NAGVMQNPRHLVRRRGQEARLRCSPMKGHSHVYWYRQLPEEGLKFMVYLQKENIIDESGMPKERFSAEFPKEGPSILRIQQVVRGDSAAYFCASSLWDRESETQYFGPGTRLLVL.

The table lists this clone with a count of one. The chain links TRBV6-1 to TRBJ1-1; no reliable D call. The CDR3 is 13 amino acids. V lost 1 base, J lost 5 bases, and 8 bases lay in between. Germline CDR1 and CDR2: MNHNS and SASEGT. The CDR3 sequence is CASSEGGITEAFF. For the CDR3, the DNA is TGTGCCAGCAGTGAAGGGGGAATTACTGAAGCTTTCTTT.

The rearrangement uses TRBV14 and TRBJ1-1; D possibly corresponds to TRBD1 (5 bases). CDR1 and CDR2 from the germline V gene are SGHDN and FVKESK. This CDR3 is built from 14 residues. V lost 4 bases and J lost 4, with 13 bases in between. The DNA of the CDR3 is TGTGCCAGCAGCCCCCGAGGGCAGGGCACTGAAGCTTTCTTT. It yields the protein CASSPRGQGTEAFF.

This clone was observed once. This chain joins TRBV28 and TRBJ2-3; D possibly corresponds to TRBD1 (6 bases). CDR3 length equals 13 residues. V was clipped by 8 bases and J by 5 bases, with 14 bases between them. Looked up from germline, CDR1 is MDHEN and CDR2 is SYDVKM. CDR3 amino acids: CASRKHREDTQYF. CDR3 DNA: TGTGCCAGCCGGAAGCACAGGGAAGATACGCAGTATTTT.

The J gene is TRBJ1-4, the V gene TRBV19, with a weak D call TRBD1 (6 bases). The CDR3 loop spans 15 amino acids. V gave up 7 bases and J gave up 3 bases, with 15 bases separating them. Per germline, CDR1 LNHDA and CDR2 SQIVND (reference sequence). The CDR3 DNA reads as TGTGCCAGTACGATCCAGGGGACGGCTAATGAAAAACTGTTTTTT. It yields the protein CASTIQGTANEKLFF.

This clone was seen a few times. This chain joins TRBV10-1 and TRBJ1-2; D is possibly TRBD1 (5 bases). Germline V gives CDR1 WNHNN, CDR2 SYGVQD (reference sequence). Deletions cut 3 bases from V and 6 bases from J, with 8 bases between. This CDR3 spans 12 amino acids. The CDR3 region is CASSDGGDGYTF. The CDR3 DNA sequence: TGCGCCAGCAGTGACGGGGGAGATGGCTACACCTTC.

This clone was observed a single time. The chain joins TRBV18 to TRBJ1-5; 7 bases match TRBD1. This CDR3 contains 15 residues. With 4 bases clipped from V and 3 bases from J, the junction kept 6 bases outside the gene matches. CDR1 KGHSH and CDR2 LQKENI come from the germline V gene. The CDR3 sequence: CASSLQGQINQPQHF. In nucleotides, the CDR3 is TGTGCCAGCTCACTACAGGGACAGATCAATCAGCCCCAGCATTTT. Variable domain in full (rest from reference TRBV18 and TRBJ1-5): NAGVMQNPRHLVRRRGQEARLRCSPMKGHSHVYWYRQLPEEGLKFMVYLQKENIIDESGMPKERFSAEFPKEGPSILRIQQVVRGDSAAYFCASSLQGQINQPQHFGDGTRLSIL.